At least ten counts were recorded for the clone carrying this TCR beta chain. Its cognate antigen is unknown. The use of genomic DNA as template underpinned the TCR beta VDJ and CDR3 profiling. From the reads, TCRdb called clonotypes with MiXCR, one entry per CDR3 protein. Here the sample spans 200,000 to 250,000 distinct CDR3 sequences, about 37% being singletons. This CDR3 region has 16 residues. After removal of 4 bases from V and 6 bases from J, the junction contained 6 bases not matched to a gene. Germline CDR1 and CDR2: MNHNS and SASEGT. The sample belongs to a study of CD8+CD57+ T cells in acquired aplastic anemia. Study overall: Yields of DNA that came from sorted CD4+ and CD8+ cells averaged roughly 3.2 ug.

Findings of the study overall: Controls and patients did not differ significantly in CD8+ Simpson's diversity.

The chain is built from TRBV6-1 and TRBJ1-6; the match to TRBD1 covers 10 bases. The receptor's source is a human donor in good health, serving as a control. Sequenced material: sorted CD4+, CD8+, or CD8+CD57+ T cells (not recorded which) from PBMCs. The CDR3 nucleotides read TGTGCCAGCAGTGGAAGACGGGACAGGGGTAATTCACCCCTCCACTTT. Amino acids: CASSGRRDRGNSPLHF.